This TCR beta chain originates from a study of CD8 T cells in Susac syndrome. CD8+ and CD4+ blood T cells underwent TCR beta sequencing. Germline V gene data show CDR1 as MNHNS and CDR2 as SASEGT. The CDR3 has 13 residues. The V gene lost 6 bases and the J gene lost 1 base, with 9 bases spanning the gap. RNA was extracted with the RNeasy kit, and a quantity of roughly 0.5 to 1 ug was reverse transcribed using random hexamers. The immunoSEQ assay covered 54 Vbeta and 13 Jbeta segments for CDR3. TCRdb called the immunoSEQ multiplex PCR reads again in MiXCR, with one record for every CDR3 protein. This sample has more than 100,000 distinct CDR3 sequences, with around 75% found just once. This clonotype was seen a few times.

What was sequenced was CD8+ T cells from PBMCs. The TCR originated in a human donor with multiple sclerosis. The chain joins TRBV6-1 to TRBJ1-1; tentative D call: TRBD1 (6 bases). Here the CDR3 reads CASSPTGNTEAFF. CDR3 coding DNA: TGTGCCAGCAGCCCGACAGGGAACACTGAAGCTTTCTTT.